These 27 T cell receptor beta chains were sequenced from one sample in a study of blood T cells in healthy people across ages. It was with a sample-barcoded 5' primer and a J-beta primer mix that a second PCR of about 6 to 12 cycles was run. TCRdb re-called the 5' RACE reads with MiXCR, one entry per CDR3 protein. The data show a few hundred thousand distinct CDR3 sequences, with roughly half seen just once and 45% to 55% held by the top ten. The source material was blood. These receptors were taken from a man aged 55 to 70 in good health.

This clonotype was observed many times. The rearrangement links TRBV5-1 to TRBJ2-3; the D is unclear. V lost 0 bases and J 5 bases, leaving 13 bases between the germline ends. Germline loops: CDR1 SGHRS, CDR2 YFSETQ. The CDR3 length is 15 residues. Here the CDR3 DNA reads TGCGCCAGCAGCTTGGACGGAAATAAGAAAGATACGCAGTATTTT. This sequence encodes CASSLDGNKKDTQYF.

The chain couples TRBV11-2 to TRBJ2-1, with TRBD2 matching 8 bases. Per germline, CDR1 SGHAT and CDR2 FQNNGV. With 5 bases clipped from V and 3 bases from J, the junction kept 9 bases outside the gene matches. The CDR3 is made up of 16 amino acids. Written as DNA, the CDR3 is TGTGCCAGCAGCCCCCTCGGGACTAGGGGCTACAATGAGCAGTTCTTC. Amino acid sequence: CASSPLGTRGYNEQFF. The full variable domain, in which reference TRBV11-2 and TRBJ2-1 provide the parts outside the CDR3, is EAGVAQSPRYKIIEKRQSVAFWCNPISGHATLYWYQQILGQGPKLLIQFQNNGVVDDSQLPKDRFSAERLKGVDSTLKIQPAKLEDSAVYLCASSPLGTRGYNEQFFGPGTRLTVL.

Turning to this clonotype: At one end the junction does not follow the germline gene, possibly because of a read error. The chain is built from TRBV20-1 and TRBJ1-4; no firm D call. This CDR3 spans 13 amino acids. Germline loops: CDR1 DFQATT, CDR2 SNEGSKA (reference sequence). For the CDR3, the DNA is TGCAGTGCTAGATTGTGGACTAAGGAAAAACTGTTTTTT. Translating it yields CSARLWTKEKLFF.

J is TRBJ2-7 and V is TRBV6-5; D is possibly TRBD2 (5 bases). CDR3 length: 14 amino acids. The ends were cut back, 8 bases at V and 2 bases at J, with 16 bases in the middle. Germline lookup yields CDR1 MNHEY and CDR2 SVGAGI. CDR3 sequence (DNA): TGTGCCAGCCGGGCTAGCTCAGCCCCCTACGAGCAGTACTTC. Translation: CASRASSAPYEQYF.

This clonotype was counted many times. V is TRBV28 and J is TRBJ2-7; D unresolved. V lost 5 bases, J lost 6 bases, and 11 bases lay in between. This CDR3 contains 12 residues. Per germline, CDR1 MDHEN and CDR2 SYDVKM. The CDR3 bases are TGTGCCAGCAGTCCCCTGGGGTCCGAGCAGTACTTC. This codes for CASSPLGSEQYF. The full variable domain, completed using reference TRBV28 and TRBJ2-7, is DVKVTQSSRYLVKRTGEKVFLECVQDMDHENMFWYRQDPGLGLRLIYFSYDVKMKEKGDIPEGYSVSREKKERFSLILESASTNQTSMYLCASSPLGSEQYFGPGTRLTVT.

The J gene is TRBJ2-7, the V gene TRBV18; D is perhaps TRBD2 (5 bases). From germline, CDR1 is KGHSH and CDR2 LQKENI. Trimming took off 5 bases at V and 4 bases at J, with 6 bases between the two ends. The CDR3 totals 11 residues. The CDR3 nucleotides are TGTGCCAGCTCAACGGGGTACGAGCAGTACTTC. It translates to CASSTGYEQYF.

The chain couples TRBV29-1 to TRBJ1-2, with 8 positions matching TRBD1. V lost 7 bases, J lost 4 bases, and 11 bases stayed unmatched. The CDR3 totals 14 residues. From germline, CDR1 is SQVTM and CDR2 ANQGSEA. The CDR3 is CSADDRGSGYGYTF. In nucleotides, the CDR3 is TGCAGCGCTGATGACAGGGGATCCGGCTATGGCTACACCTTC.

Turning to this clonotype: The junction departs from the called germline gene at one end, perhaps through a read error. This sequence joins TRBV20-1 and TRBJ1-1; unclear D gene. Germline CDR1 reads DFQATT; CDR2 reads SNEGSKA (reference sequence). CDR3 length: 17 amino acids. The CDR3 region has the DNA TGCAGTGCTAGAGGTCCTAACTCTCGATTAAAGAACACTGAAACTTTCTTT. Its translation is CSARGPNSRLKNTETFF.

The chain couples TRBV20-1 to TRBJ2-7; a weak D match, TRBD1 (5 bases). This CDR3 is 14 amino acids long. The V end lost 3 bases, the J end lost 2 bases, and 14 bases lay between the germline ends. Germline assignment: CDR1 DFQATT and CDR2 SNEGSKA (reference sequence). CDR3: CSASPWGAPYEQYF. In DNA, the CDR3 is TGCAGTGCTAGCCCCTGGGGCGCGCCCTACGAGCAGTACTTC.

The chain combines TRBV28 with TRBJ2-4; 12 bases are a match to TRBD2. Germline CDR1 MDHEN, CDR2 SYDVKM. Trimming took 6 bases from V and 0 from J; bases not matched to a gene: 6. This CDR3 spans 17 amino acids. Here the CDR3 DNA reads TGTGCCAGCAGAAACCAGGGACTAGCGGGAGCCAAAAACATTCAGTACTTC. This translates into CASRNQGLAGAKNIQYF.

The V call is TRBV14, the J call TRBJ2-7; 11 nucleotides line up with TRBD2. The CDR3 consists of 15 residues. CDR1 and CDR2 (germline): SGHDN, FVKESK. J gave up 1 base and V 3 bases, and 2 bases lay outside the gene matches. In nucleotides, the CDR3 is TGTGCCAGCAGCCAGGTAGCGGGAGGGTCCTACGAGCAGTACTTC. It yields the protein CASSQVAGGSYEQYF.

This clonotype has only a few counts. This chain connects TRBV7-2 to TRBJ2-4; 7 bases match TRBD2. This CDR3 is built from 18 residues. Germline-derived CDR1 and CDR2 are SGHTA and FQGNSA. Germline trimming cut 6 bases from V and 0 bases from J; bases unmatched to any gene: 14. This CDR3 reads CASSQRSLAEGAKNIQYF. For the CDR3, the DNA is TGTGCCAGCAGTCAACGGAGTCTAGCGGAGGGAGCCAAAAACATTCAGTACTTC.

Here the CDR3 reads CASSEFGGASETQYF. Here the CDR3 DNA reads TGCGCCAGCAGTGAGTTTGGGGGGGCGTCGGAGACCCAGTACTTC. The J gene is TRBJ2-5, the V gene TRBV10-2; a weak D match, TRBD2 (7 bases). V was cut by 1 base and J by 5 bases, with 14 bases left in between. CDR3 length: 15 amino acids. In germline, CDR1 is WSHSY, CDR2 SAAADI.

The V and J genes are TRBV20-1 and TRBJ2-1, with no clear D. The germline V and J ends were trimmed by 1 base and 5 bases, with 12 bases remaining between them. This CDR3 is 14 amino acids long. CDR1 and CDR2 (germline): DFQATT, SNEGSKA (reference sequence). The DNA for the CDR3 is TGCAGTGCTAGAGTCCCACGGCCCAACAATGAGCAGTTCTTC. Translated, it gives CSARVPRPNNEQFF.

The gene calls are TRBV9 and TRBJ2-4, with 10 nucleotides matching TRBD2. The J call could be wrong; TRBJ2-7 is a better fit for the DNA end. Germline lookup yields CDR1 SGDLS and CDR2 YYNGEE. The CDR3 runs to 18 residues. The CDR3 DNA follows: TGTGCCAGCAGCGTAGGTGGGGGAGCGGGAGGGCTCAATGGCGAGCAGTACTTC. It yields the protein CASSVGGGAGGLNGEQYF.

This clonotype was found a few times. V is TRBV3-1 and J is TRBJ2-7; D possibly corresponds to TRBD1 (6 bases). The CDR3 has 14 amino acids. The V end was cut by 3 bases, the J end by 7 bases, with 16 bases between. Germline V gene data show CDR1 as LGHDT and CDR2 as YNNKEL (reference sequence). The CDR3 here is CASSQGHLYNEQYF. The CDR3 DNA sequence: TGTGCCAGCAGCCAGGGACACCTTTACAATGAGCAGTACTTC.

V usage is TRBV7-2 and J usage is TRBJ2-5, with 14 positions matching TRBD2. The CDR3 extends over 16 amino acids. J gave up 5 bases and V 5 bases, and 7 bases lay outside the gene matches. The germline V gene has CDR1 SGHTA and CDR2 FQGNSA. The DNA for the CDR3 is TGTGCCAGCAGCCGGGGACTAGCGGGGGCCAGGGAGACCCAGTACTTC. The encoded protein is CASSRGLAGARETQYF.

The gene calls are TRBV4-2 and TRBJ2-7; possibly TRBD1 or TRBD2 for D (6 bases each). TRBJ2-5 matches the DNA end more closely, so the J call is doubtful. Germline assignment: CDR1 LGHNA and CDR2 YNFKEQ. This CDR3 is built from 14 residues. The CDR3 sequence: CASSQGGAQETQYF. The DNA for the CDR3 is TGTGCCAGCAGCCAAGGGGGGGCCCAAGAGACCCAGTACTTC.

The chain employs TRBV18 and TRBJ2-1; possible D gene TRBD2, 6 bases. CDR1 and CDR2 from the germline V gene are KGHSH and LQKENI. CDR3 length: 14 amino acids. The ends were cut back, 2 bases at V and 9 bases at J, with 14 bases in the middle. The CDR3 nucleotides read TGTGCCAGCTCACCAGGGAATGGGGGGAGTGAGCAGTTCTTC. Encoded protein: CASSPGNGGSEQFF.

This clonotype appeared many times. The chain joins TRBV28 to TRBJ2-3, with 7 bases fitting TRBD2. Trimming at V came to 11 bases and at J to 0 bases, leaving 11 bases not matched to a gene. From germline, CDR1 is MDHEN and CDR2 SYDVKM. The CDR3 sequence is 15 residues long. The CDR3 loop reads CAALASGPSTDTQYF. The CDR3 DNA is TGTGCCGCACTAGCTAGCGGACCTAGCACAGATACGCAGTATTTT.

This clonotype is a singleton in its sample. This rearrangement joins TRBV28 to TRBJ2-3, with D perhaps matching TRBD2 (7 bases). V was trimmed by 4 bases and J by 4 bases, leaving 21 bases between them. This CDR3 comprises 17 residues. Per the germline V gene, CDR1 is MDHEN and CDR2 is SYDVKM. CDR3 sequence: CASSSPPALGGADTQYF. The CDR3 nucleotides are TGTGCCAGCAGTTCACCCCCTGCTTTAGGGGGGGCAGATACGCAGTATTTT. Drawing the rest from reference TRBV28 and TRBJ2-3, the complete variable domain is DVKVTQSSRYLVKRTGEKVFLECVQDMDHENMFWYRQDPGLGLRLIYFSYDVKMKEKGDIPEGYSVSREKKERFSLILESASTNQTSMYLCASSSPPALGGADTQYFGPGTRLTVL.

The chain couples TRBV7-6 to TRBJ1-2, with a possible D match to TRBD1 (6 bases). This CDR3 contains 15 residues. Germline CDR1 SGHVS, CDR2 FNYEAQ. V lost 5 bases and J lost 4, with 17 bases in between. CDR3 residues: CASSPRAGASYGYTF. The DNA for the CDR3 is TGTGCCAGCAGCCCCCGGGCAGGGGCGTCCTATGGCTACACCTTC. The whole variable domain, filled in from reference TRBV7-6 and TRBJ1-2, reads GAGVSQSPRYKVTKRGQDVALRCDPISGHVSLYWYRQALGQGPEFLTYFNYEAQQDKSGLPNDRFSAERPEGSISTLTIQRTEQRDSAMYRCASSPRAGASYGYTFGSGTRLTVV.

Remarks on this clonotype: A junction boundary mismatches the germline segment, possibly from a read error. The genes are TRBV14 and TRBJ2-1, with D uncertain. Germline loops: CDR1 SGHDN, CDR2 FVKESK. The length of the CDR3 is 13 residues. This CDR3 is CVSSPRPAYEQFF. The CDR3 DNA reads TGTGTCAGCAGCCCTCGACCAGCCTATGAGCAGTTCTTC. Variable domain in full (rest from reference TRBV14 and TRBJ2-1): EAGVTQFPSHSVIEKGQTVTLRCDPISGHDNLYWYRRVMGKEIKFLLHFVKESKQDESGMPNNRFLAERTGGTYSTLKVQPAELEDSGVYFCVSSPRPAYEQFFGPGTRLTVL.

The rearrangement joins TRBV5-1 to TRBJ2-6; TRBD1 is a possible D gene (5 bases). V lost 0 bases and J lost 0, with 13 bases in between. The germline gives CDR1 SGHRS, CDR2 YFSETQ. The CDR3 runs to 18 residues. The CDR3 sequence is CASSLAQDGNSGANVLTF. For the CDR3, the DNA is TGCGCCAGCAGCTTGGCACAGGACGGCAACTCTGGGGCCAACGTCCTGACTTTC. The full variable domain, rest sourced from reference TRBV5-1 and TRBJ2-6, is KAGVTQTPRYLIKTRGQQVTLSCSPISGHRSVSWYQQTPGQGLQFLFEYFSETQRNKGNFPGRFSGRQFSNSRSEMNVSTLELGDSALYLCASSLAQDGNSGANVLTFGAGSRLTVL.

The rearrangement joins TRBV3-1 to TRBJ2-1, with D possibly matching TRBD2 (5 bases). Germline CDR1 and CDR2: LGHDT and YNNKEL (reference sequence). The CDR3 contains 15 residues. V lost 0 bases, J lost 4 bases, and 10 bases lay in between. CDR3 in amino acids: CASSQDEGGYNEQFF. CDR3 sequence (DNA): TGTGCCAGCAGCCAAGACGAGGGTGGATACAATGAGCAGTTCTTC.

In its sample, this clonotype was seen many times. The chain links TRBV6-2 or TRBV6-3 to TRBJ2-1; 8 bases match TRBD2. There are 18 residues in the CDR3. Germline V lookup: CDR1 MNHEY, CDR2 SVGEGT. The V gene end was trimmed by 2 bases and the J gene end by 2 bases; junction bases not matched to a gene: 11. In DNA, the CDR3 is TGTGCCAGCAGTTACCCAACTATGACTAGCGCCACCTACAATGAGCAGTTCTTC. It translates to CASSYPTMTSATYNEQFF.

In this sample, this clonotype turned up a few times. This chain's CDR3 is CASSSPSGSTDTQYF. CDR3 nucleotides: TGTGCCAGCAGTTCCCCCAGCGGGAGCACAGATACGCAGTATTTT. The rearrangement joins TRBV6-6 to TRBJ2-3, with D perhaps matching TRBD2 (6 bases). Between the trimmed V and J ends, which lost 4 bases and 0 bases, there was a span of 11 bases. The CDR3 has 15 amino acids. Germline V lookup: CDR1 MNHNY, CDR2 SVGAGI (reference sequence).